The rows below give T cell receptor beta chains drawn from one sample of a study of T-cell reconstitution after alpha-beta-depleted transplantation in children. TCRdb redid the calling of the PCR reads with MiXCR, one entry per CDR3 protein. This table has 600,000 to 700,000 distinct CDR3 sequences, under 15% appearing once. Sequencing used PBMCs, obtained before TCRalphabeta/CD19-depleted stem cell transplant. The receptors originated from a girl aged 2 to 9 with congenital amegakaryocytic thrombocytopenia, due to receive a stem cell transplant. Each CDR3 is given with its conserved first and last residue. A D gene is named only where the DNA matches it firmly. Clone size is shown for a subset of rows, as once, few, many or a class of expanded clone.

clone size: few; J gene: TRBJ2-7; D gene: TRBD1; V gene: TRBV12-3/TRBV12-4; CDR3 DNA: TGTGCCAGCAGTCAACCTTCTGACAGGGAGAGTAAGGAGCAGTACTTC; CDR3 protein: CASSQPSDRESKEQYF
clone size: NA; J gene: TRBJ2-7; D gene: NA; V gene: TRBV7-9; CDR3 DNA: TGTGCCAGCAGCTTAAAGGGGGGCCCAATGCACGAGCAGTACTTC; CDR3 protein: CASSLKGGPMHEQYF
clone size: many; J gene: TRBJ2-1; D gene: NA; V gene: TRBV20-1; CDR3 DNA: TGCAGTGCTAGATTCCCCGGGGACGGCAAAGGGGAGCAGTTCTTC; CDR3 protein: CSARFPGDGKGEQFF
clone size: many; J gene: TRBJ2-7; D gene: NA; V gene: TRBV15; CDR3 DNA: TGTGCCACCAGCAGCTACTCCGAGCAGTACTTC; CDR3 protein: CATSSYSEQYF
clone size: many; J gene: TRBJ2-1; D gene: NA; V gene: TRBV5-1; CDR3 DNA: TGCGCCAGCAGCTTGGAGGCCAATGAGCAGTTCTTC; CDR3 protein: CASSLEANEQFF
clone size: many; J gene: TRBJ2-1; D gene: TRBD1; V gene: TRBV5-1; CDR3 DNA: TGCGCCAGCAGCTTGCCGTCGACAGGGGGCCGCGGGTACTCCTACAATGAGCAGTTCTTC; CDR3 protein: CASSLPSTGGRGYSYNEQFF
clone size: many; J gene: TRBJ1-2; D gene: TRBD1; V gene: TRBV5-1; CDR3 DNA: TGCGCCAGCAGCCCCGGGACAGGCAACTATGGCTACACCTTC; CDR3 protein: CASSPGTGNYGYTF
clone size: many; J gene: TRBJ2-1; D gene: TRBD2; V gene: TRBV5-1; CDR3 DNA: TGCGCCAGCAGCTTAGGGACTAGCGGGGATGAGCAGTTCTTC; CDR3 protein: CASSLGTSGDEQFF
clone size: NA; J gene: TRBJ2-3; D gene: NA; V gene: TRBV7-3; CDR3 DNA: TGTGCCAGCAGCTTAAATGGGTTAGAGCCAGATACGCAGTATTTT; CDR3 protein: CASSLNGLEPDTQYF
clone size: NA; J gene: TRBJ2-2; D gene: TRBD2; V gene: TRBV20-1; CDR3 DNA: TGCAGTGTTGGCAACGCGGGGGCGAACACCGGGGAGCTGTTTTTT; CDR3 protein: CSVGNAGANTGELFF
clone size: NA; J gene: TRBJ1-3; D gene: NA; V gene: TRBV11-2; CDR3 DNA: TGTGCCAGCAGCTTAATTTCCGGCAGACGAAACACCATATATTTT; CDR3 protein: CASSLISGRRNTIYF
clone size: few; J gene: TRBJ2-1; D gene: NA; V gene: TRBV15; CDR3 DNA: TGTGCCACCAGCAGTCATTCCTACAATGAGCAGTTCTTC; CDR3 protein: CATSSHSYNEQFF
clone size: few; J gene: TRBJ1-1; D gene: NA; V gene: TRBV6-1; CDR3 DNA: TGTGCCAGCAGTGAATCCGGTTACACTGAAGCTTTCTTT; CDR3 protein: CASSESGYTEAFF
clone size: many; J gene: TRBJ2-3; D gene: TRBD2; V gene: TRBV6-1; CDR3 DNA: TGTGCCAGCAGTCCCTCAGCGGGAGGGCGGGATACGCAGTATTTT; CDR3 protein: CASSPSAGGRDTQYF
clone size: many; J gene: TRBJ2-2; D gene: NA; V gene: TRBV29-1; CDR3 DNA: TGCAGCGTTGGGATGGCGGAGGGCGGGGAGCTGTTTTTT; CDR3 protein: CSVGMAEGGELFF